The rows below give T cell receptor beta chains drawn from one sample of a study of regulatory T cells in long-lasting Graves disease. Each CDR3 protein gets one entry after TCRdb re-called the multiplex PCR reads with MiXCR. Here the sample spans more than 450,000 distinct CDR3 sequences, around 12% being singletons. Another study also made use of these data, one on T cells in Graves' hyperthyroidism and ophthalmopathy.

The source material was peripheral blood mononuclear cells (PBMCs), sampled at new diagnosis, from a patient treated with antithyroid drugs. Receptors were obtained from a woman in her twenties or thirties with Graves disease. CDR3s include the opening cysteine and the closing phenylalanine or tryptophan. D genes are given only for firm matches. The size of a clone is reported for some rows only, either as once, few or many, or as a class for expanded clones.

cdr3_aa: CASSYRRGQGLRNTEAFF
cdr3_nt: TGTGCCAGCAGTTACCGCCGGGGACAGGGGTTACGGAACACTGAAGCTTTCTTT
v_call: TRBV6-5
clone_size: -
j_call: TRBJ1-1
d_call: TRBD1

cdr3_aa: CATSTETYNEQFF
cdr3_nt: TGTGCCACCTCGACAGAGACATACAATGAGCAGTTCTTC
v_call: TRBV11-2
clone_size: many
j_call: TRBJ2-1
d_call: -

cdr3_aa: CASSLFIANTEAFF
cdr3_nt: TGTGCCAGCAGTTTATTCATTGCTAACACTGAAGCTTTCTTT
v_call: TRBV28
clone_size: many
j_call: TRBJ1-1
d_call: -

cdr3_aa: CASSYSITSGRAPSLVDEQFF
cdr3_nt: TGTGCCAGCAGTTACTCTATTACTAGCGGGAGAGCTCCATCCCTTGTAGATGAGCAGTTCTTC
v_call: TRBV6-5
clone_size: -
j_call: TRBJ2-1
d_call: TRBD2

cdr3_aa: CASGSGTGGEQYF
cdr3_nt: TGTGCCAGCGGATCCGGGACAGGGGGCGAGCAGTACTTC
v_call: TRBV5-6
clone_size: many
j_call: TRBJ2-7
d_call: TRBD1

cdr3_aa: CASSRQGAYTEAFF
cdr3_nt: TGCGCCAGCAGCCGACAGGGGGCGTATACTGAAGCTTTCTTT
v_call: TRBV4-1
clone_size: -
j_call: TRBJ1-1
d_call: TRBD1

cdr3_aa: CASTSTLANTQYF
cdr3_nt: TGTGCCAGCACCTCCACCCTAGCGAATACGCAGTATTTT
v_call: TRBV11-3
clone_size: many
j_call: TRBJ2-3
d_call: -

cdr3_aa: CASRSGGKGETQYF
cdr3_nt: TGTGCCAGCAGAAGCGGCGGGAAGGGAGAGACCCAGTACTTC
v_call: TRBV6-1
clone_size: few
j_call: TRBJ2-5
d_call: -

cdr3_aa: CASSIIGLAGYNEQFF
cdr3_nt: TGTGCCAGTAGTATAATAGGACTAGCGGGCTACAATGAGCAGTTCTTC
v_call: TRBV19
clone_size: -
j_call: TRBJ2-1
d_call: TRBD2

cdr3_aa: CASRWDRNSPLHF
cdr3_nt: TGTGCCAGCAGATGGGACAGGAATTCACCCCTCCACTTT
v_call: TRBV6-1
clone_size: -
j_call: TRBJ1-6
d_call: TRBD1

cdr3_aa: CASSPGTSGTTGQYF
cdr3_nt: TGTGCCAGCAGCCCCGGGACTAGCGGAACTACCGGGCAGTACTTC
v_call: TRBV3-1
clone_size: many
j_call: TRBJ2-7
d_call: TRBD2

cdr3_aa: CASTRFDSPNYGYTF
cdr3_nt: TGTGCCAGCACCCGATTTGACTCGCCGAACTATGGCTACACCTTC
v_call: TRBV6-1
clone_size: few
j_call: TRBJ1-2
d_call: -

cdr3_aa: CASSGRGAGQPQHF
cdr3_nt: TGTGCCAGCAGTGGTCGGGGGGCAGGTCAGCCCCAGCATTTT
v_call: TRBV12-3/TRBV12-4
clone_size: -
j_call: TRBJ1-5
d_call: -

cdr3_aa: CASSLARALDTQYF
cdr3_nt: TGTGCCAGCAGCTTAGCGCGGGCTCTAGATACGCAGTATTTT
v_call: TRBV7-9
clone_size: few
j_call: TRBJ2-3
d_call: -

cdr3_aa: CASSSPRGGGNEQFF
cdr3_nt: TGTGCCAGCAGCTCCCCAAGGGGGGGGGGCAATGAGCAGTTCTTC
v_call: TRBV3-1
clone_size: many
j_call: TRBJ2-1
d_call: -

cdr3_aa: CASKGLIGYGGYTF
cdr3_nt: TGTGCCAGCAAGGGCCTAATCGGTTACGGGGGCTACACCTTC
v_call: TRBV25-1
clone_size: few
j_call: TRBJ1-2
d_call: -

cdr3_aa: CSVDGLGTGELFF
cdr3_nt: TGCAGCGTTGATGGGCTGGGCACCGGGGAGCTGTTTTTT
v_call: TRBV29-1
clone_size: many
j_call: TRBJ2-2
d_call: -

cdr3_aa: CAWSLGGRGNTQYF
cdr3_nt: TGTGCCTGGAGTCTCGGCGGGAGGGGAAATACGCAGTATTTT
v_call: TRBV30
clone_size: -
j_call: TRBJ2-3
d_call: TRBD2

cdr3_aa: CAISESIVAGFSADTQYF
cdr3_nt: TGTGCCATCAGTGAGTCAATCGTAGCGGGATTTTCCGCAGATACGCAGTATTTT
v_call: TRBV10-3
clone_size: many
j_call: TRBJ2-3
d_call: TRBD2

cdr3_aa: CASTPRARVATDTQYF
cdr3_nt: TGTGCCAGTACCCCCCGAGCGAGGGTTGCCACAGATACGCAGTATTTT
v_call: TRBV19
clone_size: -
j_call: TRBJ2-3
d_call: -

cdr3_aa: CASGQGMGPGTYEQYF
cdr3_nt: TGTGCCAGCGGACAAGGCATGGGACCTGGGACCTACGAGCAGTACTTC
v_call: TRBV6-2/TRBV6-3
clone_size: many
j_call: TRBJ2-7
d_call: -

cdr3_aa: CASSGSGTFRDTQYF
cdr3_nt: TGTGCCAGCAGCGGTAGCGGGACTTTCAGAGATACGCAGTATTTT
v_call: TRBV7-2
clone_size: many
j_call: TRBJ2-3
d_call: TRBD2

cdr3_aa: CSATEYSYEQYF
cdr3_nt: TGCAGTGCTACCGAGTATTCCTACGAGCAGTACTTC
v_call: TRBV20-1
clone_size: many
j_call: TRBJ2-7
d_call: -

cdr3_aa: CASSPRQGAGTEAFF
cdr3_nt: TGTGCCAGCAGTCCGCGCCAGGGGGCGGGCACTGAAGCTTTCTTT
v_call: TRBV2
clone_size: many
j_call: TRBJ1-1
d_call: TRBD1

cdr3_aa: CASRAWTGMSNQPQHF
cdr3_nt: TGTGCCAGTAGGGCTTGGACAGGGATGAGCAATCAGCCCCAGCATTTT
v_call: TRBV19
clone_size: many
j_call: TRBJ1-5
d_call: TRBD1

cdr3_aa: CASVGRVYGYTF
cdr3_nt: TGTGCCAGCGTTGGCCGGGTCTATGGCTACACCTTC
v_call: TRBV28
clone_size: -
j_call: TRBJ1-2
d_call: -

cdr3_aa: CASRPTGPDYEQYF
cdr3_nt: TGTGCCAGCAGACCGACAGGGCCCGACTACGAGCAGTACTTC
v_call: TRBV28
clone_size: many
j_call: TRBJ2-7
d_call: TRBD1

cdr3_aa: CASSPFNRHEETQYF
cdr3_nt: TGTGCCAGCAGCCCCTTTAACCGTCACGAAGAGACCCAGTACTTC
v_call: TRBV7-9
clone_size: many
j_call: TRBJ2-5
d_call: -

cdr3_aa: CASSARAPRSSYEQYF
cdr3_nt: TGTGCCAGCAGTGCCAGGGCCCCTAGGAGCTCCTACGAGCAGTACTTC
v_call: TRBV27
clone_size: many
j_call: TRBJ2-7
d_call: -

cdr3_aa: CAWLAGNPSNEQFF
cdr3_nt: TGTGCCTGGCTAGCGGGAAATCCCTCCAATGAGCAGTTCTTC
v_call: TRBV30
clone_size: many
j_call: TRBJ2-1
d_call: TRBD2

cdr3_aa: CASSEVGYSNQPQHF
cdr3_nt: TGTGCCAGCAGTGAAGTTGGGTATAGCAATCAGCCCCAGCATTTT
v_call: TRBV2
clone_size: many
j_call: TRBJ1-5
d_call: -

cdr3_aa: CASSSRQIQETQYF
cdr3_nt: TGTGCCAGCAGTTCTCGACAGATTCAAGAGACCCAGTACTTC
v_call: TRBV28
clone_size: many
j_call: TRBJ2-5
d_call: -

cdr3_aa: CASSSGASGRILTYEQYF
cdr3_nt: TGTGCCAGCAGCTCAGGAGCTAGCGGGAGAATTCTTACCTACGAGCAGTACTTC
v_call: TRBV7-8
clone_size: -
j_call: TRBJ2-7
d_call: TRBD2

cdr3_aa: CASRLAENTGELFF
cdr3_nt: TGTGCCAGCCGTCTAGCGGAGAACACCGGGGAGCTGTTTTTT
v_call: TRBV11-3
clone_size: few
j_call: TRBJ2-2
d_call: TRBD2

cdr3_aa: CASSPLEGNWNTEAFF
cdr3_nt: TGTGCCAGCAGCCCGCTGGAGGGTAACTGGAACACTGAAGCTTTCTTT
v_call: TRBV14
clone_size: few
j_call: TRBJ1-1
d_call: -

cdr3_aa: CASSFRRSGYTF
cdr3_nt: TGTGCCAGCAGTTTTCGTCGGTCTGGCTACACCTTC
v_call: TRBV12-3/TRBV12-4
clone_size: many
j_call: TRBJ1-2
d_call: -

cdr3_aa: CATDRTGFSNQPQHF
cdr3_nt: TGTGCCACCGACCGAACAGGGTTTTCCAATCAGCCCCAGCATTTT
v_call: TRBV2
clone_size: many
j_call: TRBJ1-5
d_call: -

cdr3_aa: CASSYSDRFDPNTEAFF
cdr3_nt: TGTGCCAGCAGTTACTCCGACAGATTTGACCCGAACACTGAAGCTTTCTTT
v_call: TRBV6-9
clone_size: many
j_call: TRBJ1-1
d_call: -

cdr3_aa: CASSLPSGSRSETQYF
cdr3_nt: TGTGCCAGCAGCTTGCCTAGCGGGAGTCGATCGGAGACCCAGTACTTC
v_call: TRBV5-6
clone_size: many
j_call: TRBJ2-5
d_call: TRBD2

cdr3_aa: CSARGGRGPRRETQYF
cdr3_nt: TGCAGTGCTAGAGGGGGCCGGGGCCCAAGGCGGGAGACCCAGTACTTC
v_call: TRBV20-1
clone_size: many
j_call: TRBJ2-5
d_call: -

cdr3_aa: CASRPGTGARKTQYF
cdr3_nt: TGTGCCAGCAGACCCGGGACAGGGGCTAGAAAGACCCAGTACTTC
v_call: TRBV11-2
clone_size: -
j_call: TRBJ2-5
d_call: TRBD1

cdr3_aa: CAWRRGGRQATQYF
cdr3_nt: TGTGCCTGGAGACGAGGAGGACGGCAGGCAACCCAGTACTTC
v_call: TRBV30
clone_size: many
j_call: TRBJ2-5
d_call: -

cdr3_aa: CASSLRSGDGDGYTF
cdr3_nt: TGCGCCAGCAGCTTGCGATCAGGGGATGGAGATGGCTACACCTTC
v_call: TRBV5-1
clone_size: -
j_call: TRBJ1-2
d_call: -

cdr3_aa: CASSEGGKTEAFF
cdr3_nt: TGTGCCAGTAGTGAGGGAGGAAAAACTGAAGCTTTCTTT
v_call: TRBV19
clone_size: few
j_call: TRBJ1-1
d_call: -